The 19 T cell receptor beta chains below were found in one sample sequenced in a study of blood T cell repertoires in COVID-19. Some clones are missing from TCRdb's copy, which holds only in-frame ones; the method was immunoSEQ multiplex PCR. The table has under 80,000 clones, around 85% seen once. Sequencing was done on a sample of peripheral blood. Receptors originate from a human donor in a cohort sampled during active COVID-19.

This chain links TRBV7-2 with TRBJ2-5; TRBD1 agrees at 9 bases. This CDR3 is 13 amino acids long. V lost 5 bases to trimming and J lost 5 bases; unmatched junction nucleotides: 3. Germline V gene sequence: CDR1 SGHTA, CDR2 FQGNSA. CDR3 sequence: CASSRDRAETQYF. CDR3 nucleotides: TGTGCCAGCAGCAGGGACAGGGCCGAGACCCAGTACTTC. The entire variable domain, with the rest obtained from reference TRBV7-2 and TRBJ2-5, is as follows: GAGVSQSPSNKVTEKGKDVELRCDPISGHTALYWYRQSLGQGLEFLIYFQGNSAPDKSGLPSDRFSAERTGGSVSTLTIQRTQQEDSAVYLCASSRDRAETQYFGPGTRLLVL.

The DNA for the CDR3 is TGTGCCAGCAGCTTAGGCGGACAGGGGGCTCTTGCCTACGAGCAGTACTTC. Translating gives CASSLGGQGALAYEQYF. The rearrangement joins TRBV5-6 to TRBJ2-7; 11 nucleotides align to TRBD1. J gave up 2 bases and V 2 bases, and 9 bases lay outside the gene matches. Germline V gene sequence: CDR1 SGHDT, CDR2 YYEEEE. The CDR3 loop spans 17 amino acids.

The rearrangement joins TRBV5-4 to TRBJ2-1, with 7 bases fitting TRBD1. The CDR3 extends over 14 amino acids. Germline loops: CDR1 SGHNT, CDR2 YYREEE (reference sequence). After removal of 1 base from V and 10 bases from J, the junction contained 8 bases not matched to a gene. Here the CDR3 reads CASSLLSQGQEQFF. As DNA, the CDR3 is TGTGCCAGCAGCTTGTTATCCCAGGGACAGGAGCAGTTCTTC.

This chain uses TRBV7-2 with TRBJ2-6; 7 bases line up with TRBD2. Germline assignment: CDR1 SGHTA and CDR2 FQGNSA. V was clipped by 5 bases and J by 0 bases; unmatched bases: 1. The CDR3 spans 15 residues. In nucleotides, the CDR3 is TGTGCCAGCAGCACGGGGGGCTCTGGGGCCAACGTCCTGACTTTC. It specifies CASSTGGSGANVLTF.

A few counts support this clone. CDR3 residues: CASSSRGDEQFF. CDR3 sequence (DNA): TGTGCCAGCAGTTCCAGGGGGGATGAGCAGTTCTTC. The chain employs TRBV6-6 and TRBJ2-1; possible D gene TRBD1, 7 bases. The germline V and J ends were trimmed by 4 bases and 8 bases, with 9 bases remaining between them. The CDR3 runs 12 residues. The germline V gene encodes CDR1 MNHNY and CDR2 SVGAGI (reference sequence).

The chain employs TRBV6-5 and TRBJ2-1; 7 nucleotides line up with TRBD1. The CDR3 sequence is 15 residues long. Germline trimming cut 6 bases from V and 6 bases from J; bases unmatched to any gene: 11. The germline V gene encodes CDR1 MNHEY and CDR2 SVGAGI. CDR3: CASSPRTGFGNEQFF. The CDR3 coding sequence is TGTGCCAGCAGCCCCCGGACAGGTTTTGGCAATGAGCAGTTCTTC.

CDR3 residues: CASSPSGVSYSGANVLTF. The DNA for the CDR3 is TGTGCCAGCAGCCCAAGCGGGGTTAGTTACTCTGGGGCCAACGTCCTGACTTTC. The V and J genes are TRBV3-1 (or the pseudogene TRBV3-2) and TRBJ2-6; 7 bases are a match to TRBD2. This CDR3 has 18 amino acids. The germline CDR1 and CDR2 sequences are LGHDT and YNNKEL (reference sequence). Losses at the gene ends were 4 bases for V and 0 bases for J; bases not matched to a gene: 9.

The V and J genes are TRBV6-2 or TRBV6-3 and TRBJ2-7, with a possible D match to TRBD2 (6 bases). CDR1 is MNHEY, CDR2 SVGEGT, per germline. The V end lost 6 bases, the J end lost 1 base, and 16 bases lay between the germline ends. The CDR3 extends over 15 amino acids. The DNA of the CDR3 is TGTGCCAGCAGCCCCCTAGCGCAACTTTCCTACGAGCAGTACTTC. Translating it yields CASSPLAQLSYEQYF.

V is TRBV5-1 and J is TRBJ2-2; a weak D match, TRBD1 (6 bases). The CDR3 totals 15 residues. Germline CDR1 and CDR2: SGHRS and YFSETQ. Deletions cut 3 bases from V and 6 bases from J, with 15 bases between. For the CDR3, the DNA is TGCGCCAGCAGCTGGCAGGGGCCTGAGGCCGGGGAGCTGTTTTTT. Protein product: CASSWQGPEAGELFF.

The chain recombines TRBV7-3 with TRBJ2-1, with TRBD2 matching 11 bases. The CDR3 is 15 amino acids. Germline trimming cut 3 bases from V and 7 bases from J; bases unmatched to any gene: 5. CDR1 and CDR2 from the germline V gene are SGHTA and FQGTGA. This chain's CDR3 is CASSFTSGSGNEQFF. CDR3 DNA: TGTGCCAGCAGCTTTACTAGCGGGAGTGGTAATGAGCAGTTCTTC.

The rearrangement uses TRBV19 and TRBJ2-3; 9 bases are shared with TRBD1. This CDR3 is 15 amino acids long. Germline CDR1 and CDR2: LNHDA and SQIVND (reference sequence). J lost 3 bases, V lost 6 bases, and 7 bases had no gene match. The CDR3 is CASSWGQGLTDTQYF. Here the CDR3 DNA reads TGTGCCAGTAGCTGGGGACAGGGTTTGACAGATACGCAGTATTTT.

This chain connects TRBV7-6 to TRBJ2-7; D gene unclear. This CDR3 is 15 amino acids long. The germline CDR1 and CDR2 sequences are SGHVS and FNYEAQ. Between the trimmed V and J ends, which lost 0 bases and 0 bases, there was a span of 9 bases. The CDR3 coding sequence is TGTGCCAGCAGCTTAGCGGGCTTAAGCTCCTACGAGCAGTACTTC. This translates into CASSLAGLSSYEQYF.

The chain recombines TRBV27 with TRBJ2-7, with D hard to call. The V gene lost 5 bases and the J gene lost 2 bases, with 10 bases spanning the gap. Germline CDR1 MNHEY, CDR2 SMNVEV (reference sequence). The CDR3 length is 13 residues. CDR3 sequence reads: CASSMQAAYEQYF. The CDR3, as DNA: TGTGCCAGCAGTATGCAGGCCGCCTACGAGCAGTACTTC.

As DNA, the CDR3 is TGTGCCAGCAGTTACTCGCCCCAGGGCTCTGGAAACACCATATATTTT. Residues: CASSYSPQGSGNTIYF. This chain joins TRBV6-5 and TRBJ1-3, with a weak D call TRBD1 (5 bases). The germline V and J ends were trimmed by 0 bases and 0 bases, with 9 bases remaining between them. CDR1 and CDR2 from the germline V gene are MNHEY and SVGAGI. The CDR3 is made up of 16 amino acids.

This sequence joins TRBV5-5 and TRBJ1-2; D not certain. The CDR3 contains 13 residues. CDR1 and CDR2 from the germline V gene are SGHKS and YYEKEE (reference sequence). V shed 9 bases and J shed 0 bases, with 12 bases lying between them. The CDR3 reads CATGLQANYGYTF. The CDR3 region has the DNA TGTGCCACAGGACTCCAAGCTAACTATGGCTACACCTTC.

The chain couples TRBV5-1 to TRBJ2-2, with TRBD2 as a possible D gene (5 bases). The CDR3 loop spans 16 amino acids. Germline V CDR1 and CDR2: SGHRS, YFSETQ. V was cut by 0 bases and J by 2 bases, with 11 bases left in between. Here the CDR3 reads CASSLVARTNTGELFF. The DNA for the CDR3 is TGCGCCAGCAGCTTGGTTGCCAGGACTAACACCGGGGAGCTGTTTTTT.

This chain uses TRBV5-1 with TRBJ2-2; 9 bases agree with TRBD1. This CDR3 is built from 15 residues. The germline V gene encodes CDR1 SGHRS and CDR2 YFSETQ. The J segment lost 6 bases and the V segment lost 2 bases, leaving 5 bases of the junction unmatched. CDR3 bases: TGCGCCAGCAGCTTTTCACAGGGGGCCCCCGGGGAGCTGTTTTTT. It translates to CASSFSQGAPGELFF.

The chain links TRBV7-7 to TRBJ2-5; tentative D call: TRBD2 (6 bases). Trimming removed 4 bases from V and 4 bases from J, with 16 bases in between. CDR3 length: 15 amino acids. CDR1 and CDR2 (germline): SSHAT, FNYEAQ (reference sequence). The CDR3 sequence is CASSYTLGGGETQYF. The CDR3 nucleotides read TGTGCCAGCAGCTATACCCTGGGGGGTGGAGAGACCCAGTACTTC. The variable domain in full, with the rest retrieved from reference TRBV7-7 and TRBJ2-5, is GAGVSQSPRYKVTKRGQDVTLRCDPISSHATLYWYQQALGQGPEFLTYFNYEAQPDKSGLPSDRFSAERPEGSISTLTIQRTEQRDSAMYRCASSYTLGGGETQYFGPGTRLLVL.

V and J are TRBV6-1 and TRBJ1-2, with 8 bases identical to TRBD1. The J segment lost 8 bases and the V segment lost 1 base, leaving 9 bases of the junction unmatched. Germline V gene data show CDR1 as MNHNS and CDR2 as SASEGT. The CDR3 totals 15 residues. The CDR3 reads CASSEGGSGGYGYTF. As DNA, the CDR3 is TGTGCCAGCAGTGAAGGAGGCTCAGGGGGCTACGGCTACACCTTC.